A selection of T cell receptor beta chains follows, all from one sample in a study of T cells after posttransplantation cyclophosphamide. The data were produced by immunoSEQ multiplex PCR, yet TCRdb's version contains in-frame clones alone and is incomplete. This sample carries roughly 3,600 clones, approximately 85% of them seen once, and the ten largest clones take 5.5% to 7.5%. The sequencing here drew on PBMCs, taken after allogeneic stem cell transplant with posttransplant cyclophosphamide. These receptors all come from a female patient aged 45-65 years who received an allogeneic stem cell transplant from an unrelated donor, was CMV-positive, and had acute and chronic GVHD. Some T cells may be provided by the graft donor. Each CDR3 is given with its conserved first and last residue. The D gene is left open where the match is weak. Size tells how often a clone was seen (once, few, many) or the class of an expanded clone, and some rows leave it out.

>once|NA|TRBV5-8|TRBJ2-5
CASRPIGGTGPWAQYF
TGTGCCAGCAGGCCGATCGGCGGGACGGGGCCTTGGGCCCAGTACTTC
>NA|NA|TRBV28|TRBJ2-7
CASRLEQGNLREQYF
TGTGCCAGCAGACTCGAGCAGGGCAACCTACGGGAGCAGTACTTC
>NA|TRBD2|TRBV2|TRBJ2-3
CASSLLASGGTDTQYF
TGTGCCAGCAGTCTCCTCGCTAGCGGGGGGACAGATACGCAGTATTTT
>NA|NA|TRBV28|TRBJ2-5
CASSFRTVGETQYF
TGTGCCAGCAGTTTCCGGACAGTAGGAGAGACCCAGTACTTC
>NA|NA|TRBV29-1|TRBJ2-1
CSVGSGRLFDEQFF
TGCAGCGTTGGGTCAGGGAGGCTATTTGATGAGCAGTTCTTC
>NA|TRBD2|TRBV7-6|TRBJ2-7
CASSSGLAGVVYEQYF
TGTGCCAGCAGTTCGGGACTAGCGGGAGTAGTCTACGAGCAGTACTTC
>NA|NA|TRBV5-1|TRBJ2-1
CASSLGTGGANNEQFF
TGCGCCAGCAGCTTGGGAACAGGGGGGGCCAACAATGAGCAGTTCTTC
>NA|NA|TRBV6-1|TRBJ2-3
CASSEGDTYTDTQYF
TGTGCCAGCAGTGAAGGGGACACCTACACAGATACGCAGTATTTT
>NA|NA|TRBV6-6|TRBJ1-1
CASSYGGGISTEAFF
TGTGCCAGCAGTTACGGGGGGGGAATCTCCACTGAAGCTTTCTTT
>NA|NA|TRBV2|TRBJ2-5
CASSLDRMYQETRYF
TGTGCCAGCAGTTTAGACAGGATGTACCAAGAGACCCGGTACTTC
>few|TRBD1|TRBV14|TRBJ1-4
CASSLFGQGAREKLFF
TGTGCCAGCAGCCTGTTCGGGCAGGGGGCAAGGGAAAAACTGTTTTTT
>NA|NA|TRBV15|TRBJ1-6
CATSSGLADSPLHF
TGTGCCACCAGCTCCGGCCTCGCGGATTCACCCCTCCACTTT
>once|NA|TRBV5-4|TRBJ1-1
CASSRQERLNTEAFF
TGTGCCAGCAGTCGACAGGAGCGACTAAACACTGAAGCTTTCTTT
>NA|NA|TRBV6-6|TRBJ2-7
CASSDGLRYEQYF
TGTGCCAGCAGTGACGGACTCCGTTACGAGCAGTACTTC
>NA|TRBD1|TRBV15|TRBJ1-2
CATSRETGVGYTF
TGTGCCACCAGCAGAGAGACAGGGGTTGGCTACACCTTC
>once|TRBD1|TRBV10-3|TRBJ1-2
CAISVLPPGQGNYGYTF
TGTGCCATCAGTGTTTTGCCTCCCGGACAGGGTAACTATGGCTACACCTTC
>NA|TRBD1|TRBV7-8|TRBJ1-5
CASSARGEPQHF
TGTGCCAGCAGCGCCAGGGGGGAGCCCCAGCATTTT
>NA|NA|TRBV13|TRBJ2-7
CASSLGRGNYEQYF
TGTGCCAGCAGCTTGGGCAGGGGAAACTACGAGCAGTACTTC
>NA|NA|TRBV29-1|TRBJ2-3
CSVIQGDGTDTQYF
TGCAGCGTTATCCAGGGTGATGGCACAGATACGCAGTATTTT
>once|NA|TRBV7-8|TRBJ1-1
CASSLAGRVKEAFF
TGTGCCAGCAGCTTAGCGGGGAGGGTCAAGGAAGCTTTCTTT
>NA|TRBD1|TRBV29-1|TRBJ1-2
CSVRKGDRAVGYTF
TGCAGCGTTCGAAAGGGAGACAGGGCTGTTGGCTACACCTTC
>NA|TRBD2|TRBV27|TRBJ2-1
CASILTSGANSYNEQFF
TGTGCCAGCATTCTTACTAGCGGGGCAAACTCCTACAATGAGCAGTTCTTC